The rows below give T cell receptor beta chains drawn from one sample of a study of radiotherapy plus CTLA-4 blockade in lung cancer. Generated by immunoSEQ multiplex PCR, the TCRdb table keeps only in-frame clones and is missing some. This table has tens of thousands of clones, approximately 86% appearing once. The source material was peripheral blood, sampled from a patient treated with radiotherapy plus ipilimumab. The receptors here all came from a human donor with non-small cell lung cancer that progressed on radiotherapy plus ipilimumab. Both conserved end residues are part of each CDR3. The order of the fields is J gene, V gene, CDR3 protein.

>TRBJ2-7|TRBV27
CASRIAGAAYEQYF
>TRBJ1-2|TRBV7-9
CASSLQGPPYYGYTF
>TRBJ1-4|TRBV4-1
CASSQTPSGEDEKLFF
>TRBJ1-5|TRBV28
CASSQEQGSWHQPQHF
>TRBJ1-2|TRBV6-5
CASSYSRQNYGYTF
>TRBJ2-1|TRBV9
CASSPTPVVNEQFF
>TRBJ1-2|TRBV27
CASSLYSSDYGYTF
>TRBJ1-1|TRBV30
CAWILPNTEAFF
>TRBJ1-5|TRBV6-6
CASRYQGYSNQPQHF
>TRBJ1-2|TRBV19
CASSISPGGNYGYTF
>TRBJ2-2|TRBV19
CASSEQVPPGELFF
>TRBJ1-1|TRBV7-2
CASSLTPGGDTEAFF
>TRBJ2-1|TRBV6-1
CASSLAGVRNEQFF
>TRBJ1-2|TRBV10-3
CATGDRANYGYTF
>TRBJ2-7|TRBV5-1
CASSWTTGSSYEQYF
>TRBJ1-1|TRBV7-8
CASSLTRRMNTEAFF
>TRBJ1-5|TRBV9
CASSQTVTNQPQHF
>TRBJ2-7|TRBV5-4
CASSLGQGRGEQYF
>TRBJ2-1|TRBV28
CASSLRLAGGRSEQFF
>TRBJ2-1|TRBV20-1
CSASEGQKQFF
>TRBJ1-5|TRBV6-5
CASRIRVGQPQHF
>TRBJ1-5|TRBV7-9
CASSSGTGSNQPQHF
>TRBJ1-6|TRBV10-3
CAISESGFSYNSPLHF
>TRBJ1-2|TRBV6-1
CASTTAGRSKSGYTF
>TRBJ2-1|TRBV19
CASSLYNEQFF
>TRBJ2-7|TRBV6-1
CASKHRNEQYF
>TRBJ2-2|TRBV9
CASSLMDGYTGELFF
>TRBJ1-2|TRBV28
CASSLWTLAQSDGYTF
>TRBJ2-7|TRBV7-2
CASSFGVSYEQYF
>TRBJ2-3|TRBV13
CASSLWGDTQYF
>TRBJ2-5|TRBV7-2
CASSPGVRETQYF
>TRBJ2-1|TRBV6-1
CASSSQGAYNEQFF
>TRBJ1-5|TRBV6-5
CASSYSAISNQPQHF
>TRBJ2-1|TRBV5-1
CASSFSRENSYNEQFF
>TRBJ2-7|TRBV5-1
CASSPTSGSYEQYF
>TRBJ1-2|TRBV9
CASSRDSYGYTF
>TRBJ2-6|TRBV18
CASSPVMAGANVLTF
>TRBJ2-1|TRBV28
CASVPGTTIHEQFF
>TRBJ2-1|TRBV5-1
CASSFGGTSSYNEQFF
>TRBJ2-2|TRBV5-1
CASSLSWAPTGELFF
>TRBJ2-7|TRBV6-5
CASRAYYTAYEQYF
>TRBJ2-5|TRBV13
CASSLGSLRGGAVAQYF
>TRBJ2-7|TRBV11-2
CASSLEGTAAFHF
>.|TRBV6-5
CASRRQRNAYEQYF
>TRBJ2-2|TRBV19
CASTDWPGTGELFF
>TRBJ2-7|TRBV5-6
CASSPSVSYEQYF
>TRBJ2-3|TRBV10-3
CAIRTDSSTDTQYF
>TRBJ1-6|TRBV7-6
CASSLGTGLNSPLHF
>TRBJ2-1|TRBV30
CAWRLLAGVGYNEQFF
>TRBJ2-7|TRBV4-2
CASSQEKGGGYEQYF
>TRBJ1-1|TRBV29-1
CSVTHREGNTEAFF
>TRBJ1-4|TRBV19
CASSFQGATNEKLFF